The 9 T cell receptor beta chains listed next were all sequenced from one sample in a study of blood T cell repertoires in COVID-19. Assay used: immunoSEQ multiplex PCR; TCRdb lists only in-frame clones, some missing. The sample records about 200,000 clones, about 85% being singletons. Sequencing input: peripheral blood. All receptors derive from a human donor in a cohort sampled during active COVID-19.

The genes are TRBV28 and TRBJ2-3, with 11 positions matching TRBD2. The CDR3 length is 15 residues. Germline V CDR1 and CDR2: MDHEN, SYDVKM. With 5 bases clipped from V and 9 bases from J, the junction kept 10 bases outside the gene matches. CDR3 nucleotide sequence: TGTGCCAGCAGTCAACCTAGCGGGAGGACGGCGACGCAGTATTTT. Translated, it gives CASSQPSGRTATQYF. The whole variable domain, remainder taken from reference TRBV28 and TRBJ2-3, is DVKVTQSSRYLVKRTGEKVFLECVQDMDHENMFWYRQDPGLGLRLIYFSYDVKMKEKGDIPEGYSVSREKKERFSLILESASTNQTSMYLCASSQPSGRTATQYFGPGTRLTVL.

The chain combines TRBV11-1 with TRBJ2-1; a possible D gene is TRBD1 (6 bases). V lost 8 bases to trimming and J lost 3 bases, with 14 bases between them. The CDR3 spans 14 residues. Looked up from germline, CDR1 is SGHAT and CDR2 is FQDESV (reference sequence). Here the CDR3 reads CASGLMDSYNEQFF. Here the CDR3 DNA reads TGTGCCAGCGGATTGATGGACAGCTACAATGAGCAGTTCTTC.

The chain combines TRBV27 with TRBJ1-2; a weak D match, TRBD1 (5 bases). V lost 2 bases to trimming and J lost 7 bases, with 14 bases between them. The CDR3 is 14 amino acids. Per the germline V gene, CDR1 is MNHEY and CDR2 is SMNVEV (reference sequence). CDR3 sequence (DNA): TGTGCCAGCAGTTTAATGGGGGGGAGGGGTGGCTACACCTTC. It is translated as CASSLMGGRGGYTF.

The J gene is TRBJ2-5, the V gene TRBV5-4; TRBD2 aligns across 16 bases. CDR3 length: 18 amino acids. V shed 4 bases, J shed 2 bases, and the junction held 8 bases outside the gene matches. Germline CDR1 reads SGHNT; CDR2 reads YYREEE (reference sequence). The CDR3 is CASSRGLAGGVGQETQYF. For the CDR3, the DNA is TGTGCCAGCAGCCGGGGACTAGCGGGAGGGGTAGGTCAAGAGACCCAGTACTTC.

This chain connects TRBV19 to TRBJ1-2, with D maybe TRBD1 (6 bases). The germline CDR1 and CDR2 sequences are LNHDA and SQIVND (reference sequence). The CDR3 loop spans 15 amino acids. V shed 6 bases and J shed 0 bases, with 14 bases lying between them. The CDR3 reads CASRSRGIANYGYTF. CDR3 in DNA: TGTGCCAGTAGATCGAGGGGGATAGCTAACTATGGCTACACCTTC.

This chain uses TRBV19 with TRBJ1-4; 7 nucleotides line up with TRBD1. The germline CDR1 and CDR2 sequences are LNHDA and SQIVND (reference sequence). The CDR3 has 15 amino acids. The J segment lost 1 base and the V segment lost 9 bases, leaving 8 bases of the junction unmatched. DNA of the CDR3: TGTGCCAGCAAAGACCGGGACAGAACTAATGAAAAACTGTTTTTT. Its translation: CASKDRDRTNEKLFF.

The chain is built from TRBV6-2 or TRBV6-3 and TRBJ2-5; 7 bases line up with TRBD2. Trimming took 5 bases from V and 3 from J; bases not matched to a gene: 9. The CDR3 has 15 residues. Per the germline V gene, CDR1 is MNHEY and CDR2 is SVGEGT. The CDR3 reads CASSTPSGRKETQYF. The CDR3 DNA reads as TGTGCCAGCAGTACTCCTAGCGGTAGGAAAGAGACCCAGTACTTC.

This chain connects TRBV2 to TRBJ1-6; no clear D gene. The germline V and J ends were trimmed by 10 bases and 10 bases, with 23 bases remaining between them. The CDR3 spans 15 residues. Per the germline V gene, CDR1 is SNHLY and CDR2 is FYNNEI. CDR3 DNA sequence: TGTGCCACTACGCCTATATTGGCTAGAAGGTCACCCCTCCACTTT. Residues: CATTPILARRSPLHF.

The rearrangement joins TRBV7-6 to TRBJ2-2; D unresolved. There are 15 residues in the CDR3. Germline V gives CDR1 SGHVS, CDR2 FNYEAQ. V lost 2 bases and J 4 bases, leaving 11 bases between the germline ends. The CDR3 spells CASSLFSVSTGELFF. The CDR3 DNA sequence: TGTGCCAGCAGCTTATTCTCCGTCTCCACCGGGGAGCTGTTTTTT.